This TCR beta chain was obtained from a study of beta chain features in type 1 diabetes. This clone has only a few counts. Its cognate antigen is unknown. Trimming removed 6 bases at V and 4 bases at J, with 15 bases between. The CDR3 covers 14 residues. Germline loops: CDR1 MDHEN, CDR2 SYDVKM. Overall study findings and caveats: The study found moderately but significantly shorter TCRB CDR3s in all four CD4+ subsets of Type 1 diabetes patients.

The authors reverse transcribed all of the isolated RNA, so sequencing captured expressed TCRB transcripts. Measured with immunoSEQ multiplex PCR; TCRdb has only the in-frame clones, and not every one. Of 310,000 or so clones in the sample, 15% are singletons; the top ten hold 0.015% to 0.019%. The chain uses TRBV28 and TRBJ1-2; D perhaps matches TRBD1 (5 bases). The material sequenced was naive CD4+ T cells from blood. This clonotype was obtained from a young man with type 1 diabetes. CDR3 coding DNA: TGTGCCAGCAGCACTACAGGATTTGGCTATGGCTACACCTTC. Translated: CASSTTGFGYGYTF.